This TCR beta chain stems from a study of T-cell reconstitution after alpha-beta-depleted transplantation in children. This clonotype was picked up many times. Its antigen is still unknown. Germline values: CDR1 SGHRS, CDR2 YFSETQ. Trimming cost V 2 bases and J 3 bases, with 12 bases left between them. The CDR3 is made up of 15 amino acids. It was with unique molecular identifiers that the TCRbeta library was prepared. TCRdb re-called the PCR reads through MiXCR, storing one row per CDR3 protein. The sample includes around 240,000 distinct CDR3 sequences, just under 8.5% seen only once; the top ten take 6.3%. Broader study findings: Diversity and T-cell counts at one year after transplant derived mostly from new T cells.

The sequence was obtained from a male patient younger than 18 who had a stem cell transplant for acute lymphoblastic leukemia, so the T cells may come from the graft donor. Sequenced here: PBMCs, mostly from graft donor cells, sampled 180 days after TCRalphabeta/CD19-depleted stem cell transplant. V gene TRBV5-1 combines with J gene TRBJ2-1, with a tentative D call TRBD1 (5 bases). The CDR3 protein is CASSLGAARYNEQFF. For the CDR3, the DNA is TGCGCCAGCAGCTTAGGGGCGGCGCGCTACAATGAGCAGTTCTTC.